A single sample is the source of the 23 T cell receptor beta chains below, sequenced in a study of identifying expanded T cells in peripheral blood (dated by TCRdb to about 2019). The library was generated by the immunoSEQ multiplex PCR assay. TCRdb re-hosts the immuneACCESS table, in-frame sequences only. Its copies lack some clones; in the studies checked, an unresolved V gene accounts for under half of them, and the cause for the rest is not known. The sample table shows over 100,000 clones, and 88% are seen once. Together, the top ten hold 8% to 9% of the sample. Sequenced sample: blood. These receptors were obtained from a person aged 18-70 years in good health.

This chain connects TRBV19 to TRBJ2-2, with 7 positions matching TRBD1. The CDR3 length is 14 residues. V gave up 4 bases and J gave up 6 bases; unmatched junction bases: 5. The germline gives CDR1 LNHDA, CDR2 SQIVND (reference sequence). This CDR3 is CASSTIGTAGELFF. The CDR3 DNA reads TGTGCCAGTAGTACTATTGGGACAGCCGGGGAGCTGTTTTTT.

The V call is TRBV5-4, the J call TRBJ1-1; TRBD1 is a possible D gene (5 bases). V lost 0 bases, J lost 1 base, and 7 bases lay in between. CDR1 is SGHNT and CDR2 is YYREEE in the germline V gene (reference sequence). The CDR3 covers 14 residues. The CDR3 here is CASSLGQQNTEAFF. The CDR3 region has the DNA TGTGCCAGCAGCTTGGGACAGCAGAACACTGAAGCTTTCTTT.

This clone was seen more than once but under ten times. The chain uses TRBV28 and TRBJ1-5; D possibly corresponds to TRBD1 (5 bases). From germline, CDR1 is MDHEN and CDR2 SYDVKM. V was shortened by 1 base and J by 10 bases, with 11 bases between the two germline ends. CDR3 length equals 13 residues. The CDR3 loop reads CASSLLGGYPQHF. The CDR3 DNA is TGTGCCAGCAGTTTATTGGGGGGGTATCCCCAGCATTTT.

The rearrangement joins TRBV29-1 to TRBJ2-3, with TRBD2 matching over 12 bases. The CDR3 consists of 15 residues. From germline, CDR1 is SQVTM and CDR2 ANQGSEA. CDR3 sequence (DNA): TGCAGTGCGGGGCTAGCGGGAGGGCCGAGCGATACGCAGTATTTT. It encodes CSAGLAGGPSDTQYF.

This chain links TRBV7-9 with TRBJ1-5; D is unclear. The CDR3 has 14 amino acids. V lost 5 bases and J 7 bases, leaving 15 bases between the germline ends. Germline assignment: CDR1 SEHNR and CDR2 FQNEAQ (reference sequence). The CDR3 nucleotides read TGTGCCAGCAGCCCAGCCTCTGGGATACAGCCCCAGCATTTT. Translating gives CASSPASGIQPQHF.

The chain recombines TRBV14 with TRBJ2-5; the match to TRBD1 covers 8 bases. J was trimmed by 4 bases and V by 8 bases; bases with no gene match: 9. CDR3 length equals 14 residues. The germline gives CDR1 SGHDN, CDR2 FVKESK. Here the CDR3 reads CASSTRGLIETQYF. The CDR3 bases are TGTGCCAGCTCAACCAGGGGGCTGATAGAGACCCAGTACTTC. The whole variable domain, filled in from reference TRBV14 and TRBJ2-5, reads EAGVTQFPSHSVIEKGQTVTLRCDPISGHDNLYWYRRVMGKEIKFLLHFVKESKQDESGMPNNRFLAERTGGTYSTLKVQPAELEDSGVYFCASSTRGLIETQYFGPGTRLLVL.

The rearrangement joins TRBV6-5 to TRBJ2-1; 9 nucleotides align to TRBD2. J lost 4 bases, V lost 0 bases, and 4 bases had no gene match. The CDR3 length is 16 residues. Germline loops: CDR1 MNHEY, CDR2 SVGAGI. The CDR3 sequence is CASSYSRGGAYNEQFF. The CDR3, as DNA: TGTGCCAGCAGTTACTCGCGGGGGGGGGCTTACAATGAGCAGTTCTTC.

This chain connects TRBV20-1 to TRBJ2-1; 8 nucleotides align to TRBD1. Germline CDR1 reads DFQATT; CDR2 reads SNEGSKA (reference sequence). The CDR3 covers 11 residues. V shed 6 bases, J shed 10 bases, and the junction held 5 bases outside the gene matches. The CDR3 DNA follows: TGCAGTGCCATCCGGGACAGGGAGCAGTTCTTC. It yields the protein CSAIRDREQFF.

V gene TRBV18 combines with J gene TRBJ1-2; a possible D gene is TRBD1 (6 bases). This CDR3 has 12 amino acids. V lost 4 bases and J lost 6, with 9 bases in between. CDR1 is KGHSH and CDR2 is LQKENI in the germline V gene. CDR3 residues: CASSQRQDGYTF. The CDR3 DNA sequence: TGTGCCAGCTCACAGCGACAGGATGGCTACACCTTC.

This clone was observed a single time. V usage is TRBV7-2 and J usage is TRBJ1-1; 7 bases are a match to TRBD1. This CDR3 comprises 14 residues. Germline CDR1 and CDR2: SGHTA and FQGNSA. V trimming: 5 bases; J trimming: 1 base; junction bases outside the gene matches: 4. The CDR3 loop is CASSRGQWNTEAFF. The DNA for the CDR3 is TGTGCCAGCAGCCGGGGACAGTGGAACACTGAAGCTTTCTTT.

This clone has only one observation. This chain connects TRBV28 to TRBJ2-7, with 7 bases fitting TRBD1. The CDR3 sequence is 14 residues long. CDR1 and CDR2 (germline): MDHEN, SYDVKM. The ends lost 2 bases at V and 2 bases at J; junction bases unmatched: 3. The CDR3 DNA reads TGTGCCAGCAGTTTAGGGACAGCGCCCTACGAGCAGTACTTC. It specifies CASSLGTAPYEQYF.

This rearrangement joins TRBV5-1 to TRBJ1-2; TRBD1 aligns across 8 bases. This CDR3 contains 13 residues. After removal of 3 bases from V and 8 bases from J, the junction contained 6 bases not matched to a gene. Germline CDR1 is SGHRS and CDR2 is YFSETQ. CDR3 coding DNA: TGCGCCAGCAGCTCCGGACAGGGTGACGGCTACACCTTC. Translation: CASSSGQGDGYTF.

The chain recombines TRBV6-5 with TRBJ1-4; 8 nucleotides match TRBD1. The V and J ends lost 0 bases and 8 bases, in that order; junction bases with no gene match: 8. The CDR3 is 16 amino acids. CDR1 and CDR2 from the germline V gene are MNHEY and SVGAGI. The CDR3 sequence is CASSYSEQGAGEKLFF. The CDR3 DNA reads TGTGCCAGCAGTTACTCCGAGCAGGGGGCAGGCGAAAAACTGTTTTTT.

The J gene is TRBJ2-1, the V gene TRBV28; 11 positions agree with TRBD2. CDR3 length: 18 residues. J gave up 1 base and V 6 bases, and 11 bases lay outside the gene matches. Germline V CDR1 and CDR2: MDHEN, SYDVKM. The CDR3 DNA sequence: TGTGCCAGCAGCTCACTTCTAGCGGGAGGAAATTCCTACAATGAGCAGTTCTTC. This encodes CASSSLLAGGNSYNEQFF.

This chain links TRBV4-3 with TRBJ1-5; a possible D gene is TRBD1 (6 bases). Germline CDR1 and CDR2: LGHNA and YSLEER. This CDR3 contains 15 residues. Trimming removed 2 bases at V and 4 bases at J, with 12 bases between. Here the CDR3 DNA reads TGCGCCAGCAGCCAACACAGGGATTGGAATCAGCCCCAGCATTTT. Residues: CASSQHRDWNQPQHF.

The V gene is TRBV30, the J gene TRBJ1-3; TRBD1 agrees at 8 bases. The V and J ends lost 0 bases and 2 bases, in that order; junction bases with no gene match: 3. The germline V gene encodes CDR1 GTSNPN and CDR2 SVGIG (reference sequence). The CDR3 loop spans 15 amino acids. CDR3 nucleotides: TGTGCCTGGAGTGTGCCAGGGGGCACTGGAAACACCATATATTTT. Its translation: CAWSVPGGTGNTIYF.

This chain joins TRBV10-3 and TRBJ2-7; D not resolved. The CDR3 is 13 amino acids. Germline V gene lookup returns CDR1 ENHRY and CDR2 SYGVKD. The V gene lost 1 base and the J gene lost 8 bases, with 12 bases spanning the gap. DNA for the CDR3: TGTGCCATCAGTGAGTTCTCCCGGGTCCAGCAGTACTTC. Protein sequence: CAISEFSRVQQYF.

The chain joins TRBV6-4 to TRBJ2-2, with D uncertain. V lost 5 bases, J lost 7 bases, and 11 bases lay in between. Per germline, CDR1 MRHNA and CDR2 SNTAGT. The length of the CDR3 is 13 residues. This chain's CDR3 is CASSTQLGGELFF. Here the CDR3 DNA reads TGTGCCAGCAGTACCCAATTGGGCGGGGAGCTGTTTTTT.

The genes are TRBV7-8 and TRBJ2-3, with 12 nucleotides matching TRBD2. Germline-derived CDR1 and CDR2 are SGHVS and FQNEAQ. The CDR3 loop spans 15 amino acids. Unmatched junction bases numbered 5, after V lost 4 bases and J lost 6 bases. The CDR3 sequence: CASSSSGGDEDTQYF. CDR3 nucleotides: TGTGCCAGCAGCTCTAGCGGGGGGGATGAGGATACGCAGTATTTT.

The chain employs TRBV5-4 and TRBJ1-2; 9 nucleotides match TRBD1. The ends lost 5 bases at V and 8 bases at J; junction bases unmatched: 7. Germline CDR1 reads SGHNT; CDR2 reads YYREEE (reference sequence). There are 13 residues in the CDR3. The CDR3 protein is CASSSTGGVGYTF. The CDR3 DNA reads as TGTGCCAGCAGTTCTACAGGGGGCGTCGGCTACACCTTC.

This sequence joins TRBV28 and TRBJ2-7; weak D call: TRBD2 (5 bases). V lost 7 bases to trimming and J lost 5 bases, with 9 bases between them. This CDR3 comprises 11 residues. CDR1 is MDHEN, CDR2 SYDVKM, per germline. CDR3 DNA sequence: TGTGCCAGCATTGCGGGTCACGAGCAGTACTTC. Amino acid sequence: CASIAGHEQYF.

The chain joins TRBV5-6 to TRBJ1-2; D unresolved. V lost 2 bases and J lost 4, with 9 bases in between. The CDR3 consists of 13 residues. Germline assignment: CDR1 SGHDT and CDR2 YYEEEE. CDR3: CASSFEGTYGYTF. The CDR3 DNA is TGTGCCAGCAGCTTTGAGGGAACCTATGGCTACACCTTC.

V is TRBV19 and J is TRBJ1-1, with TRBD1 as a possible D gene (6 bases). The CDR3 has 13 residues. V was clipped by 5 bases and J by 7 bases, with 14 bases between them. Per germline, CDR1 LNHDA and CDR2 SQIVND (reference sequence). The chain's CDR3 is CASSLQGTNEAFF. The CDR3, as DNA: TGTGCCAGTAGTCTCCAGGGGACCAATGAAGCTTTCTTT.